This T cell receptor (beta chain) was sequenced during a study of blood T cell repertoires in COVID-19. V gave up 4 bases and J gave up 6 bases; unmatched junction bases: 9. The CDR3 consists of 15 residues. The V gene's germline CDR1 is SGDLS and CDR2 YYNGEE. Assay: immunoSEQ multiplex PCR; the TCRdb copy retains only in-frame clones and omits some. The table shows around 250,000 clones, with roughly 85% occurring only once. This rearrangement joins TRBV9 to TRBJ2-2; 7 bases are shared with TRBD1. This clonotype originated in a man aged 25-40 years who had recovered from COVID-19. Sample: peripheral blood. The CDR3 DNA follows: TGTGCCAGCAGCAGAGGGGGCAGCTCGGCCGGGGAGCTGTTTTTT. Its protein product is CASSRGGSSAGELFF.